The 27 T cell receptor beta chains below all came from one sample that was sequenced in a study of cytomegalovirus exposure and HLA in healthy donors. Amplification used 60 Vbeta primers and 13 Jbeta primers. Using immunoSEQ multiplex PCR, the repertoire was profiled, and TCRdb retains in-frame clones only, with some absent. Here the sample spans 110,000 or so clones, roughly 79% being singletons. Sequencing was done on a sample of PBMCs. Receptors originate from a woman aged 40-49 years in good health and CMV-seronegative.

The chain carries TRBV4-1 and TRBJ2-5; a weak D match, TRBD2 (6 bases). The better agreement between TRBJ2-7 and the DNA end casts doubt on the J call. The germline CDR1 and CDR2 sequences are MGHRA and YSYEKL. The CDR3 is 15 amino acids. The CDR3 sequence: CASSQDTGGTYEQYF. The CDR3 coding sequence is TGCGCCAGCAGCCAAGATACAGGAGGGACCTACGAGCAGTACTTC.

The rearrangement uses TRBV7-9 and TRBJ2-7; the match to TRBD1 covers 8 bases. The CDR3 has 15 amino acids. Trimming cost V 4 bases and J 3 bases; bases outside gene matches: 8. The germline V gene encodes CDR1 SEHNR and CDR2 FQNEAQ (reference sequence). CDR3 nucleotide sequence: TGTGCCAGCAGCTCCTTAGACAGGGGAAACTACGAGCAGTACTTC. Translation: CASSSLDRGNYEQYF.

The chain recombines TRBV7-8 with TRBJ2-5; the D gene is possibly TRBD1 (6 bases). The J call may be faulty, since TRBJ2-7 better matches the DNA end. Germline V gene data show CDR1 as SGHVS and CDR2 as FQNEAQ. This CDR3 is built from 17 residues. CDR3 nucleotides: TGTGCCAGCAGCTTAAGACCATACGTACAGGGTGGCCACGAGCAGTACTTC. This gives the protein CASSLRPYVQGGHEQYF.

This chain connects TRBV7-6 to TRBJ2-7; D may be TRBD1 (6 bases). The V and J ends lost 1 base and 3 bases respectively, with 13 bases between them. The CDR3 length is 15 residues. Germline values: CDR1 SGHVS, CDR2 FNYEAQ. CDR3 protein: CASSLEADSFYEQYF. CDR3 bases: TGTGCCAGCAGCTTAGAGGCGGACAGTTTCTACGAGCAGTACTTC.

This clone showed up just a few times. The chain employs TRBV6-1 and TRBJ1-1, with TRBD1 matching over 9 bases. The CDR3 is 16 amino acids. Trimming removed 4 bases from V and 4 bases from J; junction bases left unmatched: 10. In germline, CDR1 is MNHNS, CDR2 SASEGT. The CDR3 coding sequence is TGTGCCAGCAGTGGGGACAGGGTGCTCCTTGGCACTGAAGCTTTCTTT. Translation gives CASSGDRVLLGTEAFF.

The CDR3: CASSLTGGLNEKLFF. The CDR3, as DNA: TGTGCCAGCTCACTGACAGGGGGCCTAAATGAAAAACTGTTTTTT. The genes are TRBV18 and TRBJ1-4; 10 positions agree with TRBD1. The germline CDR1 and CDR2 sequences are KGHSH and LQKENI. The CDR3 loop spans 15 amino acids. The V segment lost 4 bases and the J segment 5 bases; nucleotides outside the gene matches: 4.

This rearrangement joins TRBV6-1 to TRBJ2-1; 12 bases are shared with TRBD2. The CDR3 contains 15 residues. CDR1 and CDR2 (germline): MNHNS, SASEGT. After removal of 3 bases from V and 9 bases from J, the junction contained 6 bases not matched to a gene. CDR3 sequence reads: CASSDLAGGPGEQFF. CDR3 coding DNA: TGTGCCAGCAGTGACCTAGCGGGAGGGCCCGGTGAGCAGTTCTTC.

Only one count was recorded for this clone. V is TRBV6-5 and J is TRBJ2-1, with D possibly TRBD1 on 6 matching bases. The length of the CDR3 is 14 residues. The ends were cut back, 7 bases at V and 12 bases at J, with 22 bases in the middle. Germline assignment: CDR1 MNHEY and CDR2 SVGAGI. CDR3 bases: TGTGCCAGCACCCACCGACCGGGACATCAGATGCAGTTCTTC. Translation gives CASTHRPGHQMQFF.

This chain uses TRBV9 with TRBJ1-6; D possibly corresponds to TRBD1 (5 bases). Trimming cost V 0 bases and J 3 bases, with 7 bases left between them. The germline V gene encodes CDR1 SGDLS and CDR2 YYNGEE. This CDR3 has 15 amino acids. The CDR3 here is CASSVGQSYNSPLHF. The CDR3 nucleotides read TGTGCCAGCAGCGTAGGACAGAGCTATAATTCACCCCTCCACTTT.

This clone was observed a handful of times. The chain uses TRBV5-1 and TRBJ1-6, with no clear D. This CDR3 has 14 amino acids. The V gene's germline CDR1 is SGHRS and CDR2 YFSETQ. V was trimmed by 0 bases and J by 6 bases, leaving 7 bases between them. The CDR3 nucleotides read TGCGCCAGCAGCTTGGACAGCTCTAATTCACCCCTCCACTTT. Residues: CASSLDSSNSPLHF.

CDR3 sequence: CASSLRNGNAGGNYNEQFF. CDR3 DNA: TGCGCCAGCAGCTTGCGAAACGGGAATGCGGGGGGGAACTACAATGAGCAGTTCTTC. The chain joins TRBV5-1 to TRBJ2-1; 9 positions agree with TRBD2. The germline CDR1 and CDR2 sequences are SGHRS and YFSETQ. The ends lost 1 base at V and 3 bases at J; junction bases unmatched: 14. The CDR3 sequence is 19 residues long.

This clone was observed a handful of times. The chain employs TRBV5-1 and TRBJ1-1; D is uncertain. The V gene's germline CDR1 is SGHRS and CDR2 YFSETQ. V lost 1 base to trimming and J lost 4 bases, with 11 bases between them. The CDR3 is 14 residues long. CDR3 DNA sequence: TGCGCCAGCAGCTTGATTCTCGGGAGCACTGAAGCTTTCTTT. Translated: CASSLILGSTEAFF.

The chain joins TRBV18 to TRBJ1-2; 7 bases fit TRBD1. Germline lookup yields CDR1 KGHSH and CDR2 LQKENI. The V gene end was trimmed by 6 bases and the J gene end by 8 bases; junction bases not matched to a gene: 15. The CDR3 consists of 15 residues. This CDR3 reads CASSEATGQNGGYTF. The DNA for the CDR3 is TGTGCCAGCTCCGAAGCGACAGGGCAAAATGGCGGCTACACCTTC.

This clone was counted only a few times. The chain combines TRBV5-1 with TRBJ2-7; the match to TRBD2 covers 9 bases. This CDR3 has 16 amino acids. Germline CDR1 SGHRS, CDR2 YFSETQ. With 0 bases clipped from V and 0 bases from J, the junction kept 4 bases outside the gene matches. In nucleotides, the CDR3 is TGCGCCAGCAGCTTGGCGGGTAGCGGGGGCTCCTACGAGCAGTACTTC. Translation: CASSLAGSGGSYEQYF.

The V call is TRBV19, the J call TRBJ1-2; D may be TRBD1 (6 bases). The germline gives CDR1 LNHDA, CDR2 SQIVND (reference sequence). Trimming pared 3 bases from V and 8 bases from J, leaving 22 bases between. The CDR3 covers 16 residues. This CDR3 is CASSILRQADGRGYTF. CDR3 nucleotide sequence: TGTGCCAGTAGTATCCTAAGACAGGCCGATGGACGGGGCTACACCTTC. Together with reference TRBV19 and TRBJ1-2, the CDR3 gives the full variable domain: DGGITQSPKYLFRKEGQNVTLSCEQNLNHDAMYWYRQDPGQGLRLIYYSQIVNDFQKGDIAEGYSVSREKKESFPLTVTSAQKNPTAFYLCASSILRQADGRGYTFGSGTRLTVV.

The chain combines TRBV12-5 with TRBJ1-1; TRBD1 might be the D (6 bases). Germline-derived CDR1 and CDR2 are LGHNT and FRNRAP. V gave up 6 bases and J gave up 1 base, with 9 bases separating them. This CDR3 contains 13 residues. The CDR3 sequence is CASGVTGNTEAFF. The CDR3 DNA sequence: TGTGCTAGTGGGGTGACAGGGAACACTGAAGCTTTCTTT. The full variable domain, with the rest looked up from reference TRBV12-5 and TRBJ1-1, is DARVTQTPRHKVTEMGQEVTMRCQPILGHNTVFWYRQTMMQGLELLAYFRNRAPLDDSGMPKDRFSAEMPDATLATLKIQPSEPRDSAVYFCASGVTGNTEAFFGQGTRLTVV.

The chain employs TRBV2 and TRBJ1-3, with 8 bases matching TRBD1. This CDR3 region has 16 residues. Germline V gene sequence: CDR1 SNHLY, CDR2 FYNNEI. The trim removed 0 bases at V and 4 bases at J, leaving 5 bases unmatched. DNA for the CDR3: TGTGCCAGCAGTGAAGCGGACAGGGCGGGCGGAAACACCATATATTTT. Translating gives CASSEADRAGGNTIYF.

The rearrangement links TRBV5-4 to TRBJ1-2, with a weak D call TRBD1 (6 bases). Deletions cut 4 bases from V and 4 bases from J, with 14 bases between. The CDR3 sequence is 14 residues long. Germline CDR1 is SGHNT and CDR2 is YYREEE (reference sequence). The CDR3 bases are TGTGCCAGCAGCAGCAGGGGAAGCGGCTATGGCTACACCTTC. Amino acids: CASSSRGSGYGYTF.

This clone was detected only once. J is TRBJ1-3 and V is TRBV28; tentatively, D is TRBD1 (5 bases). V shed 5 bases and J shed 1 base, with 6 bases lying between them. Germline values: CDR1 MDHEN, CDR2 SYDVKM. The length of the CDR3 is 13 residues. This CDR3 reads CASSPGSGNTIYF. The CDR3 DNA follows: TGTGCCAGCAGTCCAGGGTCTGGAAACACCATATATTTT. Using reference TRBV28 and TRBJ1-3 for the parts outside the CDR3, the full variable domain is DVKVTQSSRYLVKRTGEKVFLECVQDMDHENMFWYRQDPGLGLRLIYFSYDVKMKEKGDIPEGYSVSREKKERFSLILESASTNQTSMYLCASSPGSGNTIYFGEGSWLTVV.

The V gene is TRBV9, the J gene TRBJ1-1; the match to TRBD1 covers 10 bases. CDR1 is SGDLS and CDR2 is YYNGEE in the germline V gene. Germline trimming cut 3 bases from V and 0 bases from J; bases unmatched to any gene: 8. This CDR3 contains 17 residues. CDR3 amino acids: CASSGPGQGSMNTEAFF. For the CDR3, the DNA is TGTGCCAGCAGCGGACCGGGACAGGGGTCAATGAACACTGAAGCTTTCTTT.

The table lists this clone with a few counts. The chain carries TRBV19 and TRBJ1-4; D gene unclear. The V end was cut by 3 bases, the J end by 5 bases, with 10 bases between. Germline values: CDR1 LNHDA, CDR2 SQIVND (reference sequence). The CDR3 extends over 14 amino acids. For the CDR3, the DNA is TGTGCCAGTAGTATGTTACAGCAGAATGAAAAACTGTTTTTT. Protein sequence: CASSMLQQNEKLFF.

The V gene is TRBV19, the J gene TRBJ2-1, with 14 bases that match TRBD2. The CDR3 is made up of 17 amino acids. From germline, CDR1 is LNHDA and CDR2 SQIVND (reference sequence). J was trimmed by 5 bases and V by 2 bases; bases with no gene match: 5. CDR3 loop: CASSIRLAGGPNNEQFF. In DNA form, the CDR3 reads TGTGCCAGTAGTATAAGACTAGCGGGGGGGCCGAACAATGAGCAGTTCTTC.

V usage is TRBV10-2 and J usage is TRBJ1-1; tentatively, D is TRBD1 (5 bases). This CDR3 spans 14 amino acids. V lost 6 bases, J lost 1 base, and 12 bases lay in between. Germline loops: CDR1 WSHSY, CDR2 SAAADI. In DNA form, the CDR3 reads TGCGCCAGCAGAAAAGACGGACAGAACACTGAAGCTTTCTTT. It translates to CASRKDGQNTEAFF.

This clone was counted a few times. J is TRBJ2-7 and V is TRBV5-4; 8 nucleotides line up with TRBD2. Germline CDR1 SGHNT, CDR2 YYREEE (reference sequence). CDR3 length: 14 residues. With 4 bases clipped from V and 5 bases from J, the junction kept 8 bases outside the gene matches. The CDR3 sequence is CASSPAGTSNEQYF. The CDR3 nucleotides read TGTGCCAGCAGCCCCGCCGGGACTAGTAACGAGCAGTACTTC.

The sample holds a few counts of this clone. This chain joins TRBV2 and TRBJ1-1; possibly TRBD1 for D (6 bases). The CDR3 contains 14 residues. With 6 bases removed from V and 1 base from J, the gap between germline ends came to 12 bases. Germline V gene data show CDR1 as SNHLY and CDR2 as FYNNEI. The CDR3 DNA follows: TGTGCCAGCAGATACAGGGCCTCGAACACTGAAGCTTTCTTT. Translating gives CASRYRASNTEAFF.

With regard to this clone: The same CDR3 arises from other DNA sequences in this sample as well. This sequence joins TRBV5-1 and TRBJ2-5; D unclear. Germline V gene data show CDR1 as SGHRS and CDR2 as YFSETQ. The CDR3 is made up of 11 amino acids. V was clipped by 4 bases and J by 1 base, with 2 bases between them. The CDR3 coding sequence is TGCGCCAGCAGCCTCCAAGAGACCCAGTACTTC. This codes for CASSLQETQYF.

The chain has TRBV7-6 and TRBJ1-1; 7 bases are shared with TRBD1. The CDR3 contains 14 residues. V was clipped by 3 bases and J by 7 bases; unmatched bases: 8. CDR1 and CDR2 from the germline V gene are SGHVS and FNYEAQ. The CDR3 nucleotides read TGTGCCAGCAGCTTGAGACAGGGACCAATTGAAGCTTTCTTT. This codes for CASSLRQGPIEAFF.